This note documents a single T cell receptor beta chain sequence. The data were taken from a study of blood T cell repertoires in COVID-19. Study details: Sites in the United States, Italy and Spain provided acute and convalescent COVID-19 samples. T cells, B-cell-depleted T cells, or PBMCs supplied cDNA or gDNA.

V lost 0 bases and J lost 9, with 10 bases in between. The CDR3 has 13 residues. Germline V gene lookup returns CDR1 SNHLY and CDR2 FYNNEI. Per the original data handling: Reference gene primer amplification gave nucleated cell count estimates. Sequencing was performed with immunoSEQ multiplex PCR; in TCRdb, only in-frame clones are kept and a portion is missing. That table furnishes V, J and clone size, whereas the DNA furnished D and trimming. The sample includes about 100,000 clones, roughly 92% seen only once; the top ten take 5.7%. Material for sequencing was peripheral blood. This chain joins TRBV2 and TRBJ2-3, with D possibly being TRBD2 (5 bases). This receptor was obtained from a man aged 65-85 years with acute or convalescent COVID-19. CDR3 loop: CASSEARTGTQYF. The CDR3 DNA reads TGTGCCAGCAGTGAAGCGCGGACGGGGACGCAGTATTTT.